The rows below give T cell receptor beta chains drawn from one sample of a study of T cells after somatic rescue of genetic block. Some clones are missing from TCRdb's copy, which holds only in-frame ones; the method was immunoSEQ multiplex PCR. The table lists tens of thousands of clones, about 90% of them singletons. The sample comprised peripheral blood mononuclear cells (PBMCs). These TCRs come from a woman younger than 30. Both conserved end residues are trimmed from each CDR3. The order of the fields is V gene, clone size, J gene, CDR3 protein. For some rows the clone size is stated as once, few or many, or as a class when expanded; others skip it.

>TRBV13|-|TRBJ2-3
ASRLGDRLTDTQY
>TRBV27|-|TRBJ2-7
ASSLEGPSGYEQY
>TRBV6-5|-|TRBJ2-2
ASRAGGGYTGELF
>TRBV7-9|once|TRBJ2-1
ASSLRLAGGDEQF
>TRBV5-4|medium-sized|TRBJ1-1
ASSLVAAATEAF
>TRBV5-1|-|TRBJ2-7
ASSLEAATYEQY
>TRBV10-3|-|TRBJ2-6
AISEEGAAGANVLT
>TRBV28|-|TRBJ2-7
ASSVQGWVYEQY
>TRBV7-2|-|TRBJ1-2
AVKLGPIEAYT
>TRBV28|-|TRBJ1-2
ASTVWGAGYGYT
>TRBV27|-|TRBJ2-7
ASSISLGAAYEQY
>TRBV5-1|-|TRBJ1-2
ASSLDSLYGYT
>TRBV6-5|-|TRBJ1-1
ASSFLPRGDTEAF
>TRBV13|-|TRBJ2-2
ASSLGSGELF
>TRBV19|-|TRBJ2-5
APPEGGQETQY
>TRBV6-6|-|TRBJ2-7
ASSHGTDDQY
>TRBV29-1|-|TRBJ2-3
SVEVGGDTQY
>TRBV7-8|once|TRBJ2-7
ASSVQGHEQY
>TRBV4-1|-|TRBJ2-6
ASSQVSRANVLT
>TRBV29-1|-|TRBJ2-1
SASYSGIFGEQF
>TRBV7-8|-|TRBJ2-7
ASSLNPPTRPIYYEQY
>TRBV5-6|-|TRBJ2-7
ASSLGLGLAGSSYEQY
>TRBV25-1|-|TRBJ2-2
ASSDGRDTGEPF
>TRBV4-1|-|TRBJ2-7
ASSQDRGRPSYEQY
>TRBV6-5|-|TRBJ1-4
ASSSNPGQGTEKLF
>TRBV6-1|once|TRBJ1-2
ASRHTLLANYGYT
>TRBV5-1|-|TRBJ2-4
ASSLGTSGNQNIQY
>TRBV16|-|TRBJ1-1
ASSQSGSPNTEAF
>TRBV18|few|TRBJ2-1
ASSLAGWDEQF